Each of the 16 T cell receptor beta chains below was sequenced from the same sample in a study of blood T cell repertoires in COVID-19. The assay was immunoSEQ multiplex PCR, and TCRdb's table has in-frame clones only and misses some. This table holds about 110,000 clones, around 84% found once. Sequenced material: peripheral blood. The receptors stem from a man in his forties or fifties with acute or convalescent COVID-19.

The J gene is TRBJ1-1, the V gene TRBV6-5; D gene unclear. CDR1 is MNHEY, CDR2 SVGAGI, per germline. Between the trimmed V and J ends, which lost 4 bases and 1 base, there was a span of 10 bases. CDR3 length: 14 residues. The CDR3 DNA reads TGTGCCAGCAGTTGGTCGGCGGGGAACACTGAAGCTTTCTTT. Its protein is CASSWSAGNTEAFF.

The chain joins TRBV9 to TRBJ2-3; D gene ambiguous. The length of the CDR3 is 11 residues. CDR1 and CDR2 (germline): SGDLS, YYNGEE. Trimming took 3 bases from V and 6 from J, leaving 5 bases between them. CDR3 in amino acids: CASSALDTQYF. CDR3 nucleotides: TGTGCCAGCAGCGCCCTTGATACGCAGTATTTT. Based on the CDR3 plus reference TRBV9 and TRBJ2-3, the full variable domain is DSGVTQTPKHLITATGQRVTLRCSPRSGDLSVYWYQQSLDQGLQFLIQYYNGEERAKGNILERFSAQQFPDLHSELNLSSLELGDSALYFCASSALDTQYFGPGTRLTVL.

The chain links TRBV6-1 to TRBJ1-3; no clear D gene. Per the germline V gene, CDR1 is MNHNS and CDR2 is SASEGT. Trimming left V 1 base short and J 4 bases short, with 8 bases between. CDR3 length: 14 residues. The CDR3 DNA reads TGTGCCAGCAGTGAAGGGCAGGTCGGAAACACCATATATTTT. Translating gives CASSEGQVGNTIYF.

In its sample, this clone was seen a few times. The chain combines TRBV15 with TRBJ2-7, with TRBD2 identical over 8 bases. CDR3 size: 15 residues. Germline CDR1 is LNHNV and CDR2 is YYDKDF (reference sequence). Germline trimming cut 1 base from V and 3 bases from J; bases unmatched to any gene: 5. CDR3 bases: TGTGCCACCAGCAGAGGTGATAGCGGGGACTACGAGCAGTACTTC. Its protein is CATSRGDSGDYEQYF.

The chain joins TRBV19 to TRBJ2-3; no firm D call. The V end lost 5 bases, the J end lost 6 bases, and 15 bases lay between the germline ends. The CDR3 is made up of 14 amino acids. The germline V gene has CDR1 LNHDA and CDR2 SQIVND (reference sequence). CDR3 protein: CASSYEVPMDTQYF. CDR3 in DNA: TGTGCCAGTAGTTACGAGGTTCCTATGGATACGCAGTATTTT.

The chain carries TRBV4-1 and TRBJ2-1; a weak D match, TRBD1 (7 bases). Germline CDR1 and CDR2: MGHRA and YSYEKL. The V end lost 7 bases, the J end lost 6 bases, and 10 bases lay between the germline ends. The CDR3 is 12 residues long. CDR3 region: CASNQGGNEQFF. The CDR3 coding sequence is TGCGCCAGCAATCAGGGGGGCAATGAGCAGTTCTTC.

The chain recombines TRBV5-1 with TRBJ2-7, with TRBD1 identical over 10 bases. The CDR3 contains 19 residues. Germline loops: CDR1 SGHRS, CDR2 YFSETQ. Trimming at V came to 5 bases and at J to 2 bases, leaving 19 bases not matched to a gene. The CDR3 here is CASRPLDRGLRDGTYEQYF. The CDR3 DNA reads TGCGCCAGCAGGCCCCTAGACAGGGGGCTAAGGGACGGGACCTACGAGCAGTACTTC. Full variable domain (remainder filled in from reference TRBV5-1 and TRBJ2-7): KAGVTQTPRYLIKTRGQQVTLSCSPISGHRSVSWYQQTPGQGLQFLFEYFSETQRNKGNFPGRFSGRQFSNSRSEMNVSTLELGDSALYLCASRPLDRGLRDGTYEQYFGPGTRLTVT.

The V call is TRBV10-2, the J call TRBJ1-6, with TRBD1 as a possible D gene (6 bases). Germline CDR1 reads WSHSY; CDR2 reads SAAADI. V lost 3 bases and J 0 bases, leaving 12 bases between the germline ends. The CDR3 runs to 17 residues. The DNA of the CDR3 is TGCGCCAGCAGTGAACCGCCAGGGGCCTCCTATAATTCACCCCTCCACTTT. This codes for CASSEPPGASYNSPLHF.

The chain links TRBV6-1 to TRBJ2-1, with TRBD2 as a possible D gene (6 bases). This CDR3 contains 14 residues. Trimming removed 0 bases at V and 14 bases at J, with 17 bases between. Germline-derived CDR1 and CDR2 are MNHNS and SASEGT. The CDR3 nucleotides are TGTGCCAGCAGTGAAGCTTTTCGGGGGACCCGAAAGTTCTTC. It yields the protein CASSEAFRGTRKFF.

The gene calls are TRBV3-1 (or the pseudogene TRBV3-2) and TRBJ2-7, with TRBD1 matching 7 bases. The CDR3 consists of 15 residues. Germline V gene sequence: CDR1 LGHDT, CDR2 YNNKEL (reference sequence). J gave up 3 bases and V 4 bases, and 9 bases lay outside the gene matches. In DNA, the CDR3 is TGTGCCAGCAGCCCCTACCCGGGACAGAACTACGAGCAGTACTTC. Protein sequence: CASSPYPGQNYEQYF.

This clone was seen once. This rearrangement joins TRBV4-3 to TRBJ1-2, with D perhaps matching TRBD1 (6 bases). This CDR3 contains 17 residues. Trimming shortened V by 4 bases and J by 6 bases, and 24 bases separated the two germline ends. Germline V gene sequence: CDR1 LGHNA, CDR2 YSLEER. CDR3: CASSPRGSGGPGDGYTF. CDR3 in DNA: TGCGCCAGCAGCCCTAGGGGCTCGGGGGGTCCAGGGGATGGCTACACCTTC.

V and J are TRBV15 and TRBJ2-3; 7 bases fit TRBD2. The V gene's germline CDR1 is LNHNV and CDR2 YYDKDF (reference sequence). V trimming: 5 bases; J trimming: 3 bases; junction bases outside the gene matches: 8. The CDR3 is 15 residues long. CDR3 nucleotides: TGTGCCACCAGCGAGCCGGGACTAAGGACAGATACGCAGTATTTT. Protein sequence: CATSEPGLRTDTQYF.

Only a few counts were recorded for this clone. The chain uses TRBV2 and TRBJ2-7; D is unclear. The CDR3 sequence is 13 residues long. With 7 bases removed from V and 4 bases from J, the gap between germline ends came to 14 bases. Germline assignment: CDR1 SNHLY and CDR2 FYNNEI. CDR3 protein: CASTLTYRYEQYF. The CDR3 nucleotides read TGTGCCAGCACTCTCACCTACAGATACGAGCAGTACTTC.

This clone was counted between two and nine times. This chain links TRBV6-2 or TRBV6-3 with TRBJ2-5, with TRBD2 identical over 15 bases. Looked up from germline, CDR1 is MNHEY and CDR2 is SVGEGT. The V and J ends lost 4 bases and 7 bases, in that order; junction bases with no gene match: 7. The CDR3 runs 16 residues. CDR3 sequence (DNA): TGTGCCAGCAGTTCGGGACTAGCGGGGGGACCTGGGACCCAGTACTTC. Protein sequence: CASSSGLAGGPGTQYF.

The chain is built from TRBV5-4 and TRBJ1-6, with 7 bases aligning to TRBD1. Germline CDR1 is SGHNT and CDR2 is YYREEE (reference sequence). V lost 3 bases to trimming and J lost 6 bases; unmatched junction nucleotides: 3. CDR3 length equals 14 residues. The CDR3: CASSSRQGNSPLHF. Here the CDR3 DNA reads TGTGCCAGCAGCTCCCGACAGGGTAATTCACCCCTCCACTTT. Full variable domain (outside the CDR3, taken from reference TRBV5-4 and TRBJ1-6): ETGVTQSPTHLIKTRGQQVTLRCSSQSGHNTVSWYQQALGQGPQFIFQYYREEENGRGNFPPRFSGLQFPNYSSELNVNALELDDSALYLCASSSRQGNSPLHFGNGTRLTVT.

The chain has TRBV18 and TRBJ1-5; 7 bases are a match to TRBD1. The junction had 6 bases not matched to a gene; V was cut back by 4 bases and J by 6 bases. The length of the CDR3 is 14 residues. CDR1 KGHSH and CDR2 LQKENI come from the germline V gene. The CDR3 reads CASSLRQGGQPQHF. The CDR3 DNA follows: TGTGCCAGCTCACTAAGACAGGGAGGTCAGCCCCAGCATTTT.